The entry below gives a single TCR beta chain sequence along with its context. Its antigen is undetermined. The data stem from a study of cytotoxic CD8 clonotypes in ibrutinib-treated CLL. Study-level background: There were 11 relapsed/refractory patients and approximately 16 treatment-naive patients, and roughly 18 were IGHV unmutated. The taking of response samples occurred after a median about 12 months of treatment, with a range of 6 to 36.

The source of roughly 1.9 micrograms of genomic DNA for TCR beta libraries was cryopreserved PBMCs. Study outcomes and limitations: Clonality at baseline surpassed age-matched healthy donors and tracked circulating CD8+ T-cell counts.

Sequencing used immunoSEQ multiplex PCR; TCRdb keeps in-frame clones, though not all of them. The table has about 160,000 clones, about four fifths seen once. With 5 bases removed from V and 4 bases from J, the gap between germline ends came to 21 bases. Germline V lookup: CDR1 SEHNR, CDR2 FQNEAQ (reference sequence). CDR3 size: 16 residues. This clonotype was obtained from a human donor with chronic lymphocytic leukemia. Sequencing was performed on PBMCs, taken after 24 months of ibrutinib treatment. The chain couples TRBV7-9 to TRBJ2-7; the D gene could be TRBD1 or TRBD2 (8 bases each). Here the CDR3 reads CASSPLAGTGMYEQYF. The CDR3 nucleotides read TGTGCCAGCAGCCCCTTAGCGGGGACAGGCATGTACGAGCAGTACTTC. The full variable domain, rest sourced from reference TRBV7-9 and TRBJ2-7, is DTGVSQNPRHKITKRGQNVTFRCDPISEHNRLYWYRQTLGQGPEFLTYFQNEAQLEKSRLLSDRFSAERPKGSFSTLEIQRTEQGDSAMYLCASSPLAGTGMYEQYFGPGTRLTVT.